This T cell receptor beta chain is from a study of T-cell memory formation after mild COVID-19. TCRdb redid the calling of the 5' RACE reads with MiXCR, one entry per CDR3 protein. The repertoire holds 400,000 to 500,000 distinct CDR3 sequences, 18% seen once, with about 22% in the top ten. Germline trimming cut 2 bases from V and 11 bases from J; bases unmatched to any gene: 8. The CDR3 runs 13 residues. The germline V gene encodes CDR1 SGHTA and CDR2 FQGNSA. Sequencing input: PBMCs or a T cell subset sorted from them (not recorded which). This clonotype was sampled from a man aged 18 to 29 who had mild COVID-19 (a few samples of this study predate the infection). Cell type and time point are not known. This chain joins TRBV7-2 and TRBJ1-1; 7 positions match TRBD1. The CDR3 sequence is CASSLSGLRGAFF. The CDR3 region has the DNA TGTGCCAGCAGCTTAAGCGGGCTCAGGGGGGCTTTCTTT.